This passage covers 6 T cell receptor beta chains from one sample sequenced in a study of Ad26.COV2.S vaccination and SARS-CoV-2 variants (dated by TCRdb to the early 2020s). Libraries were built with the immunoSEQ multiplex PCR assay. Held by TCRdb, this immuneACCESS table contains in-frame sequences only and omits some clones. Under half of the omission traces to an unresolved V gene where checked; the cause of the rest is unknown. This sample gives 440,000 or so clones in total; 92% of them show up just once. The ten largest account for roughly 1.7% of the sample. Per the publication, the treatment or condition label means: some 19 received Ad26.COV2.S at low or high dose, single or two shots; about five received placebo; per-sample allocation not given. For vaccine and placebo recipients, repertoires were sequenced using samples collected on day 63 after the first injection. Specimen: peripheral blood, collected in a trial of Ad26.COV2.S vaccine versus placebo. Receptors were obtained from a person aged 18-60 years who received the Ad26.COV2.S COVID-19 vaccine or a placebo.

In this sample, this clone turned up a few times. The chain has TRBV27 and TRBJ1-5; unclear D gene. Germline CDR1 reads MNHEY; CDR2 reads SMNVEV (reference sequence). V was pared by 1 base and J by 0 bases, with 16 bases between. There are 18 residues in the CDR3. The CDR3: CASSLFPPGTYSNQPQHF. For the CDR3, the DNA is TGTGCCAGCAGTTTATTCCCGCCTGGCACTTATAGCAATCAGCCCCAGCATTTT.

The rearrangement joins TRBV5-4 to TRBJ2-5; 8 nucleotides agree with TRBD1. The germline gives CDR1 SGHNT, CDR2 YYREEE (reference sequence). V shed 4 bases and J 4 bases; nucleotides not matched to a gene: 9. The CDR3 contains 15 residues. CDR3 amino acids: CASSPDSGGRETQYF. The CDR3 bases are TGTGCCAGCAGCCCGGACTCAGGGGGCCGAGAGACCCAGTACTTC.

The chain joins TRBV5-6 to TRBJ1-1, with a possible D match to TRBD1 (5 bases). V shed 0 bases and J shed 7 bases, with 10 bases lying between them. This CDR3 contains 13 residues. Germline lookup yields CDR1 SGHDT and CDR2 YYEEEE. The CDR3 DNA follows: TGTGCCAGCAGCTTGGCCGGGGCAGATGAAGCTTTCTTT. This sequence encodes CASSLAGADEAFF. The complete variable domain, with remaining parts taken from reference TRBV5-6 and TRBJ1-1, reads DAGVTQSPTHLIKTRGQQVTLRCSPKSGHDTVSWYQQALGQGPQFIFQYYEEEERQRGNFPDRFSGHQFPNYSSELNVNALLLGDSALYLCASSLAGADEAFFGQGTRLTVV.

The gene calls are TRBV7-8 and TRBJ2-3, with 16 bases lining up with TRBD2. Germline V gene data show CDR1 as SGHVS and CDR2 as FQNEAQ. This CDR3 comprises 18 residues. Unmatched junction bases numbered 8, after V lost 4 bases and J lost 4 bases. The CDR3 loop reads CASSSPGLAGGPADTQYF. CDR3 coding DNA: TGTGCCAGCAGCTCTCCGGGACTAGCGGGGGGGCCGGCAGATACGCAGTATTTT. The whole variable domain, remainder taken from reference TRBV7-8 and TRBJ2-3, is GAGVSQSPRYKVAKRGQDVALRCDPISGHVSLFWYQQALGQGPEFLTYFQNEAQLDKSGLPSDRFFAERPEGSVSTLKIQRTQQEDSAVYLCASSSPGLAGGPADTQYFGPGTRLTVL.

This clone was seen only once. CDR3 region: CASSQGLGTASSYEQYF. Written as DNA, the CDR3 is TGTGCCAGCAGCCAAGGTTTAGGGACAGCTAGCTCCTACGAGCAGTACTTC. This sequence joins TRBV3-1 (or the pseudogene TRBV3-2) and TRBJ2-7, with TRBD1 identical over 7 bases. The trim removed 1 base at V and 0 bases at J, leaving 9 bases unmatched. This CDR3 contains 17 residues. Germline CDR1 LGHDT, CDR2 YNNKEL (reference sequence).

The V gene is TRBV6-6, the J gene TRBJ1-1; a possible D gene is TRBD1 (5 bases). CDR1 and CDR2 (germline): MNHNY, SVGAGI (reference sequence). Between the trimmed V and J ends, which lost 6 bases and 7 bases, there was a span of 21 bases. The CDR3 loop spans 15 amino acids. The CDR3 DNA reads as TGTGCCAGCAGCCCCGATGCATTAGGGAGGGGTGAAGCTTTCTTT. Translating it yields CASSPDALGRGEAFF.